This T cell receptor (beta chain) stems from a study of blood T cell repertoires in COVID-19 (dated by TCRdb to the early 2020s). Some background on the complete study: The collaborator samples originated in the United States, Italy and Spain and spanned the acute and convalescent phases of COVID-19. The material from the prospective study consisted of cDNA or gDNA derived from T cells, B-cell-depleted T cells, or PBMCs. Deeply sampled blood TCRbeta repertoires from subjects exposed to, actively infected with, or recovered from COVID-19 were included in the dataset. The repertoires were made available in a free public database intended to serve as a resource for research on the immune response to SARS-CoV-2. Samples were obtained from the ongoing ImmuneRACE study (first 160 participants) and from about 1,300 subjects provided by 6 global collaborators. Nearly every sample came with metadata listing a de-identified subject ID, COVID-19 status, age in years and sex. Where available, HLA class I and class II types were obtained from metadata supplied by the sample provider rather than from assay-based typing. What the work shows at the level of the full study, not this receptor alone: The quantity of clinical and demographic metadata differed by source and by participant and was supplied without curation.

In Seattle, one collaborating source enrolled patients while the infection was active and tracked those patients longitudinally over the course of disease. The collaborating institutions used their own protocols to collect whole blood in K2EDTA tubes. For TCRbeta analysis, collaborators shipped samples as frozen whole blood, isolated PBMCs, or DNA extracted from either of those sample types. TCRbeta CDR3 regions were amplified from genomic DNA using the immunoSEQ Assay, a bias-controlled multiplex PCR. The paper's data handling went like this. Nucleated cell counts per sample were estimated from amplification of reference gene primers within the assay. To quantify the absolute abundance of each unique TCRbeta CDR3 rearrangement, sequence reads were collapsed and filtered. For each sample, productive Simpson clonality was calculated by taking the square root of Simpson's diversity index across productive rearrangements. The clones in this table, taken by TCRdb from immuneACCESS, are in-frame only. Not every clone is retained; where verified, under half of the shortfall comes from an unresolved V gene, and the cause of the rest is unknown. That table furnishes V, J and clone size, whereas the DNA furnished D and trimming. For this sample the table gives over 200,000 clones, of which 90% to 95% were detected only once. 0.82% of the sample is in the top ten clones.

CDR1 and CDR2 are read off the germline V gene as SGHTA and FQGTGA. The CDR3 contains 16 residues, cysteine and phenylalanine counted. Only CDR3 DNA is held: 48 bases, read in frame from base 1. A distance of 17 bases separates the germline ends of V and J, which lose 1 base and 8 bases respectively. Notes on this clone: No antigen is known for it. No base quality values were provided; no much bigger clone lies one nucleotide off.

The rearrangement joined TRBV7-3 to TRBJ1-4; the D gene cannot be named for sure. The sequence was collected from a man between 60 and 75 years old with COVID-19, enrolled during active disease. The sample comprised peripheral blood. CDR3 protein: CASSLSHRPRREKLFF. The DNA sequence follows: TGTGCCAGCAGCTTAAGTCATCGGCCGAGGAGAGAAAAACTGTTTTTT.